Sequencing of this T cell receptor (beta chain) was carried out in a study of OX40 agonist ivuxolimab in advanced cancers. Study details: The patients received agonistic anti-OX40 (CD134) antibody ivuxolimab.

Patients with a history of autoimmune disease or on systemic immunosuppression were excluded. In regard to this clone: Its cognate antigen is unknown.

Measured with immunoSEQ multiplex PCR; TCRdb has only the in-frame clones, and not every one. The sample carries approximately 35,000 clones, under 85% recorded once. Findings and limits, study-wide: Undetermined was the antigen specificity of the expanded peripheral T cells.

This TCR derives from an adult with an advanced solid tumor such as melanoma, head and neck, liver or kidney cancer. The sequenced sample was CD4+ or CD8+ T cells sorted from blood, obtained in a trial of the OX40 agonist ivuxolimab.

The CDR3 reads CSVVTGYEQYF. The CDR3 DNA is TGCAGCGTTGTGACAGGGTACGAGCAGTACTTC. The J gene is TRBJ2-7, the V gene TRBV29-1; TRBD1 agrees at 7 bases. Germline V gene sequence: CDR1 SQVTM, CDR2 ANQGSEA. With V trimmed by 4 bases and J by 4 bases, 1 base remained unmatched. This CDR3 comprises 11 residues.